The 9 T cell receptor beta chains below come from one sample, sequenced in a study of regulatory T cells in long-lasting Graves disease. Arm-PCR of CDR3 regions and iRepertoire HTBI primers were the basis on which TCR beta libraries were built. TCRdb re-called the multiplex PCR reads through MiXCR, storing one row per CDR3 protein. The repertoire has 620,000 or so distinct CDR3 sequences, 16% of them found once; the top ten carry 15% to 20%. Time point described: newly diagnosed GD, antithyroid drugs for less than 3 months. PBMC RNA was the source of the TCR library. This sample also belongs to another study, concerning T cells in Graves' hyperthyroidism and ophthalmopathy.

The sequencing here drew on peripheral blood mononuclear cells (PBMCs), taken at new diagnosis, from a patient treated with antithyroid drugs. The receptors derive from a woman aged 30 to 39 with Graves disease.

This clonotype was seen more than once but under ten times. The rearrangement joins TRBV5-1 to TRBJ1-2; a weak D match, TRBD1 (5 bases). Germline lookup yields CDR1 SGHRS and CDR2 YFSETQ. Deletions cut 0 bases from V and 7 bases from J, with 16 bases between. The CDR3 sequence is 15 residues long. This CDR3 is CASSLGDRESSGYTF. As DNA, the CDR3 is TGCGCCAGCAGCTTGGGGGACCGAGAGTCCAGTGGCTACACCTTC.

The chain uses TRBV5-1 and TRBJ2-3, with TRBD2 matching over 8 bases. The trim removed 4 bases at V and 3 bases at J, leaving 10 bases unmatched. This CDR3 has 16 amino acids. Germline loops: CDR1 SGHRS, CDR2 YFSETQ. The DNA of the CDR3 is TGCGCCAGCAGCCGGGGCGGGGGGCAAACGACAGATACGCAGTATTTT. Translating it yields CASSRGGGQTTDTQYF.

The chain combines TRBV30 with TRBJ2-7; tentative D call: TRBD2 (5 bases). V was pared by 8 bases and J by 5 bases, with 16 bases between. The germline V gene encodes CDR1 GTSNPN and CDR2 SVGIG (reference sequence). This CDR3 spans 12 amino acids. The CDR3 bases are TGTGCCCGGAAGTCAGACGGGAACGAGCAGTACTTC. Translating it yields CARKSDGNEQYF.

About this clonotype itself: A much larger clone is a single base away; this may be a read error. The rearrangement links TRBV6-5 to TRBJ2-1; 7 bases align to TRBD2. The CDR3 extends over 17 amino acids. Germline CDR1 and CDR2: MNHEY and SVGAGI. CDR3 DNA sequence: TGTGCCAGCAGTTCCCCCCGGTTAGCGGGCGACTACAATGAGCAGCTCTTC. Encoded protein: CASSSPRLAGDYNEQLF.

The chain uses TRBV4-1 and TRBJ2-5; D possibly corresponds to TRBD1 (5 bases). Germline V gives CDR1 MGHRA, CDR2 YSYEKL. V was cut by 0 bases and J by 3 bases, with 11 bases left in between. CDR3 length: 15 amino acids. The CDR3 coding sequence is TGCGCCAGCAGCCAAGACCCAAGGGGCAAAGAGACCCAGTACTTC. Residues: CASSQDPRGKETQYF.

The CDR3 DNA sequence: TGTGCCGCCGGCCGCCGGGACGCGGGGTTGGGCATTCAGTACTTC. This encodes CAAGRRDAGLGIQYF. The gene calls are TRBV19 and TRBJ2-4; possible D gene TRBD2, 6 bases. Germline CDR1 is LNHDA and CDR2 is SQIVND (reference sequence). The CDR3 has 15 amino acids. The V and J ends lost 11 bases and 9 bases respectively, with 26 bases between them.

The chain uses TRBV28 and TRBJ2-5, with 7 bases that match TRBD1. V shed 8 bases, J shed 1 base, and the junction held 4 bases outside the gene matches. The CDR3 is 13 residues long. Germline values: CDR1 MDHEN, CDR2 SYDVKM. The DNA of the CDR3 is TGTGCCAGCCAGGGACAGCCCCAAGAGACCCAGTACTTC. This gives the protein CASQGQPQETQYF.

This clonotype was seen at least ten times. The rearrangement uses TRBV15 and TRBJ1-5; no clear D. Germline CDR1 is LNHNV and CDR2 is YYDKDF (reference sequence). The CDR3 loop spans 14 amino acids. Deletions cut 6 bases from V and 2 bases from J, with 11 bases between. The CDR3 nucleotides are TGTGCCACCAGGGAGGGCATGGGCAATCAGCCCCAGCATTTT. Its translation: CATREGMGNQPQHF. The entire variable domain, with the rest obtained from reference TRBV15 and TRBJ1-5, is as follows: DAMVIQNPRYQVTQFGKPVTLSCSQTLNHNVMYWYQQKSSQAPKLLFHYYDKDFNNEADTPDNFQSRRPNTSFCFLDIRSPGLGDTAMYLCATREGMGNQPQHFGDGTRLSIL.

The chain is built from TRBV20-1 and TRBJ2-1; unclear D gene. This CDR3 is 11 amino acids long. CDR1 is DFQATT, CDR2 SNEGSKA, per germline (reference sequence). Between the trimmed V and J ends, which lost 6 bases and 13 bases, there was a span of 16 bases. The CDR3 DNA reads TGCAGTGCCCTCGGTGCCCCTGAACAGTTCTTC. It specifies CSALGAPEQFF.